The sequence of this T cell receptor beta chain was determined in a study of CD4 T cells in relation to SARS-CoV-2 and coronaviruses. Germline trimming cut 4 bases from V and 7 bases from J; bases unmatched to any gene: 3. Germline CDR1 and CDR2: LGHNA and YSLEER. The CDR3 spans 13 residues. Only in-frame clones appear in the TCRdb table, and some are missing; sequencing was by immunoSEQ multiplex PCR. The sample shows 20,000 to 25,000 clones, around 67% of them seen only once. Unexposed donor CD4+ T cells date from 2011-2018, before the COVID-19 pandemic. The cells were cultured for 10 days before CD4+ T cells were isolated. A note on this clone: Its antigen is undetermined.

The origin of this receptor is a human donor in good health. The chain employs TRBV4-3 and TRBJ1-2; 10 nucleotides line up with TRBD1. The sample comprised CD4+ T cells from PBMCs, cultured in vitro. CDR3: CASSRQGASGYTF. CDR3 nucleotide sequence: TGCGCCAGCAGCCGACAGGGGGCCTCTGGCTACACCTTC.